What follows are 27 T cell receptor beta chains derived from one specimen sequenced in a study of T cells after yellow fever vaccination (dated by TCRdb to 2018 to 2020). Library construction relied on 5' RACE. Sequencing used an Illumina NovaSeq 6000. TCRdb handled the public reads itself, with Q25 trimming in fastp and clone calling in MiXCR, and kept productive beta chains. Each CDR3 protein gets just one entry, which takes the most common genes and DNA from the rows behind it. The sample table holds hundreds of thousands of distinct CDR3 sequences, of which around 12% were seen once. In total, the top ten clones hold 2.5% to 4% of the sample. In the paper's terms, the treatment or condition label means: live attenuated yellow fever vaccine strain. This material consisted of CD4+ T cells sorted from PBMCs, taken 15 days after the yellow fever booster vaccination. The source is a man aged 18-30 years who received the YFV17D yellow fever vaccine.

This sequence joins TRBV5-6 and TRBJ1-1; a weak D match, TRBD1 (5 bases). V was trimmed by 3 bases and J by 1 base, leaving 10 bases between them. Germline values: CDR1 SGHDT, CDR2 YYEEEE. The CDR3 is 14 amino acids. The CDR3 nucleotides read TGTGCCAGCAGCTCAGGGTTGGCGAACACTGAAGCTTTCTTT. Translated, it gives CASSSGLANTEAFF.

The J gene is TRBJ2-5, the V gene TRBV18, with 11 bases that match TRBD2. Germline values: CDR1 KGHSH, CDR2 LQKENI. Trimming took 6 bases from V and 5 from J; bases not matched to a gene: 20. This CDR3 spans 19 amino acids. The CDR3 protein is CASSPLYRLAGTARETQYF. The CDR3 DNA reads TGTGCCAGCTCCCCCTTATATCGACTAGCGGGGACCGCCCGGGAGACCCAGTACTTC.

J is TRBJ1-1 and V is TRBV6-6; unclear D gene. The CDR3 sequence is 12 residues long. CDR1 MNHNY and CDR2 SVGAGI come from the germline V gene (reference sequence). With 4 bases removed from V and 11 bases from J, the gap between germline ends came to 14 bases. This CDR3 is CASSSGGEEAFF. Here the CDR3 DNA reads TGTGCCAGCAGTTCCGGCGGAGAAGAGGCTTTCTTT.

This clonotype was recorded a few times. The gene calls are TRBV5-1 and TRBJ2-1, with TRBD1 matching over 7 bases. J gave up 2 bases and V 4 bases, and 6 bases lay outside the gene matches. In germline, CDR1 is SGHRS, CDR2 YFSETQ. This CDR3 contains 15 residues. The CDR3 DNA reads TGCGCCAGCAGCCTAGAACAGGGGACCTACAATGAGCAGTTCTTC. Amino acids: CASSLEQGTYNEQFF.

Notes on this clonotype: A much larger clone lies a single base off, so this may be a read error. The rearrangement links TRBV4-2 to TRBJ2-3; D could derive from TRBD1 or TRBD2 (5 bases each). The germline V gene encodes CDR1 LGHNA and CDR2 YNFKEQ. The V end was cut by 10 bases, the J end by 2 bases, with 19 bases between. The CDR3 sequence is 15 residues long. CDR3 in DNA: TGTGCCACCTCGCCCGAAAGGGACCTCACAGATACGCAGTATTTT. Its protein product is CATSPERDLTDTQYF.

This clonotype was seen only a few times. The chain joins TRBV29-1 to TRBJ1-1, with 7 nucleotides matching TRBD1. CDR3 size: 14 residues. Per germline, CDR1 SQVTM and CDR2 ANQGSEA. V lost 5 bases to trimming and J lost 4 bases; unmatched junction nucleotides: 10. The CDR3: CSVSSTGVSTEAFF. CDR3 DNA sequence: TGCAGCGTTTCATCTACAGGGGTCAGCACTGAAGCTTTCTTT.

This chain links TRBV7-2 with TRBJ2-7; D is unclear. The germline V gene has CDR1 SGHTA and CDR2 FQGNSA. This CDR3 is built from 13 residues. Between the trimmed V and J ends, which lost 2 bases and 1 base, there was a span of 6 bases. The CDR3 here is CASSLWISYEQYF. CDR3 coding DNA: TGTGCCAGCAGCTTATGGATTTCCTACGAGCAGTACTTC.

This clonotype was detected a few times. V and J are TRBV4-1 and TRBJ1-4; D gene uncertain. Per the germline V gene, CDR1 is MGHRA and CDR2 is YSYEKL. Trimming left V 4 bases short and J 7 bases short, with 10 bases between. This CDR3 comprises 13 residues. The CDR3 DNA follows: TGCGCCAGCAGCCTCCTCTACAGTGAAAAACTGTTTTTT. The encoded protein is CASSLLYSEKLFF.

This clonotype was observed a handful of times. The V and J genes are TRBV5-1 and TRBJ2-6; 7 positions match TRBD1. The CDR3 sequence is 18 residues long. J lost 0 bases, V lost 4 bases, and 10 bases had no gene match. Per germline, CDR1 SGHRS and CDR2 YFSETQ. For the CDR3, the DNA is TGCGCCAGCAGCACAAGAACAGGGGACCTCTCTGGGGCCAACGTCCTGACTTTC. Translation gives CASSTRTGDLSGANVLTF.

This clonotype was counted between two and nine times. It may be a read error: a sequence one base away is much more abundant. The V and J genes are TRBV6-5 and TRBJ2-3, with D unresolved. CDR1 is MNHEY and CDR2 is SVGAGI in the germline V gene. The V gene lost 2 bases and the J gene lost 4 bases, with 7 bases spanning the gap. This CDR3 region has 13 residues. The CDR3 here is CASSYRQPDTQYF. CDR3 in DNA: TGTGCCAGCAGTTACCGCCAGCCAGATACGCAGTATTTT.

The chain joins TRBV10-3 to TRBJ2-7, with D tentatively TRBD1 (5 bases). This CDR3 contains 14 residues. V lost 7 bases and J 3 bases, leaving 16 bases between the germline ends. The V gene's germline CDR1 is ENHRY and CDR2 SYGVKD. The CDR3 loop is CAINQGLGDYEQYV. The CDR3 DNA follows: TGTGCCATCAATCAGGGCCTGGGTGACTACGAGCAGTACGTC.

The CDR3, as DNA: TGTGCCAGCAGTTACCGGTCAACAGGGAATTACGAGCAGTACTTC. It translates to CASSYRSTGNYEQYF. The chain uses TRBV6-2 or TRBV6-3 and TRBJ2-7; tentative D call: TRBD1 (6 bases). Trimming cost V 2 bases and J 4 bases, with 15 bases left between them. The CDR3 consists of 15 residues. Germline CDR1 MNHEY, CDR2 SVGEGT.

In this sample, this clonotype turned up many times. This CDR3 is CASRRQGEDYGYTF. As DNA, the CDR3 is TGCGCCAGTCGGAGACAGGGGGAAGACTATGGCTACACCTTC. The rearrangement joins TRBV5-1 to TRBJ1-2, with 9 bases identical to TRBD1. Germline CDR1 reads SGHRS; CDR2 reads YFSETQ. V lost 8 bases and J lost 3; bases outside the gene matches: 8. This CDR3 has 14 residues. The full variable domain, rest sourced from reference TRBV5-1 and TRBJ1-2, is KAGVTQTPRYLIKTRGQQVTLSCSPISGHRSVSWYQQTPGQGLQFLFEYFSETQRNKGNFPGRFSGRQFSNSRSEMNVSTLELGDSALYLCASRRQGEDYGYTFGSGTRLTVV.

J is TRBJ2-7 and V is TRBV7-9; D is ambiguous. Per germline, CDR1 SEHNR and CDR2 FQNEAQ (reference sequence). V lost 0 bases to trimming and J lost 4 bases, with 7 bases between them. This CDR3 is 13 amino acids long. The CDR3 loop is CASSLAEEYEQYV. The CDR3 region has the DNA TGTGCCAGCAGCTTAGCGGAAGAATACGAGCAGTACGTC.

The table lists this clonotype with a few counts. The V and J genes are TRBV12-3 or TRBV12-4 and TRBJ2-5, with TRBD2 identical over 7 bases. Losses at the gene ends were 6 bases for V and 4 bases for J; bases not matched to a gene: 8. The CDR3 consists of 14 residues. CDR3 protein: CASRPGSSGETQYF. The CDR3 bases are TGTGCCAGCAGACCCGGATCTAGCGGAGAGACCCAGTACTTC.

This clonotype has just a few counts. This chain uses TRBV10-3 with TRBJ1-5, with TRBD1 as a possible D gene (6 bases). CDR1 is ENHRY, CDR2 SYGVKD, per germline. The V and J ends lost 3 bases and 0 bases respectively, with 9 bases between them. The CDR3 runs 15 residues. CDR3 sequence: CAISESQGSNQPQHF. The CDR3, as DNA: TGTGCCATCAGTGAATCACAGGGTAGCAATCAGCCCCAGCATTTT.

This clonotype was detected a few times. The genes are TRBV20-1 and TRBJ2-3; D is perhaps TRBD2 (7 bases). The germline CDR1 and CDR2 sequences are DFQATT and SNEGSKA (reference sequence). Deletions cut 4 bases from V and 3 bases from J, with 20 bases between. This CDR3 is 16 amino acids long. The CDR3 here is CSANPLGRGGTDTQYF. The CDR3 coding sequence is TGCAGTGCTAACCCCCTGGGAAGGGGGGGGACAGATACGCAGTATTTT.

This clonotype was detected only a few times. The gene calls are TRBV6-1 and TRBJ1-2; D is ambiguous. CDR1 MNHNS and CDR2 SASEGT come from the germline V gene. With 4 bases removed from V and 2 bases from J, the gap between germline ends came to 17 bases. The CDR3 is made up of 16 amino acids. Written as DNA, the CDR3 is TGTGCCAGCAGTGTGGCCGGGTCGACACCAAACTATGGCTACACCTTC. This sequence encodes CASSVAGSTPNYGYTF.

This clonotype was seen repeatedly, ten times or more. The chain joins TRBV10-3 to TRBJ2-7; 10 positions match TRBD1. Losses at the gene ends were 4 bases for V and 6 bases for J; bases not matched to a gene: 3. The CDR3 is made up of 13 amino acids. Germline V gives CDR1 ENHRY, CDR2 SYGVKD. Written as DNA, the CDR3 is TGTGCCATCAGTGGGACAGGGGGATTCGAGCAGTACTTC. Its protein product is CAISGTGGFEQYF.

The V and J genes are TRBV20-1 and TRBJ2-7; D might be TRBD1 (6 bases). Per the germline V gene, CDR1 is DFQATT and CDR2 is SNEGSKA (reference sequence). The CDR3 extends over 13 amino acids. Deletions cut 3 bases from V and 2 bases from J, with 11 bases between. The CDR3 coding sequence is TGCAGTGCTAGTCTGGGGGCGGCCTACGAGCAGTACTTC. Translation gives CSASLGAAYEQYF.

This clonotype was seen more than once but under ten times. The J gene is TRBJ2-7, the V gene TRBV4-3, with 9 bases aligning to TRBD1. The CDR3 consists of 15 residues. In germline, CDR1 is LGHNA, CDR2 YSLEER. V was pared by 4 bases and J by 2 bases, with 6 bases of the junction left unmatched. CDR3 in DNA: TGCGCCAGCAGCCGGGGACAGGGAGGACCCTACGAGCAGTACTTC. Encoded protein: CASSRGQGGPYEQYF.

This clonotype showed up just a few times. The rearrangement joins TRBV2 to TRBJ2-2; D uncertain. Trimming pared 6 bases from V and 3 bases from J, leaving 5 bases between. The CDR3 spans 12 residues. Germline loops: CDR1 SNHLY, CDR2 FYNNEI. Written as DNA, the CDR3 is TGTGCCAGCAGAACAGACACCGGGGAGCTGTTTTTT. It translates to CASRTDTGELFF. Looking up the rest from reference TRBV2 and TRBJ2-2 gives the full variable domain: EPEVTQTPSHQVTQMGQEVILRCVPISNHLYFYWYRQILGQKVEFLVSFYNNEISEKSEIFDDQFSVERPDGSNFTLKIRSTKLEDSAMYFCASRTDTGELFFGEGSRLTVL.

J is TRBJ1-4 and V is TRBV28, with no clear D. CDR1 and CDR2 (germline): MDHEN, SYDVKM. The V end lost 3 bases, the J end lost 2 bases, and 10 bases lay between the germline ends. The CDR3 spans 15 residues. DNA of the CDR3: TGTGCCAGCAGTTTGGCACAGAGGACTAATGAAAAACTGTTTTTT. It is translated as CASSLAQRTNEKLFF.

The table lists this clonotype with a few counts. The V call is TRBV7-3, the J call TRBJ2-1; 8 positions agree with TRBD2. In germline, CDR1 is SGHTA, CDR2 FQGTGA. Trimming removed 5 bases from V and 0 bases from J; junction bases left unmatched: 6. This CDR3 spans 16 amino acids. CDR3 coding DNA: TGTGCCAGCAGCCCCTCGGGGGGGAGCTCCTACAATGAGCAGTTCTTC. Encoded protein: CASSPSGGSSYNEQFF.

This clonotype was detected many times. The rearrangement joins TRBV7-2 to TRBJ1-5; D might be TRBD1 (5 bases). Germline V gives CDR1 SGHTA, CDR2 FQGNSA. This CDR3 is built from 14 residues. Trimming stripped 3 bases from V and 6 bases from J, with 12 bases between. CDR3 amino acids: CASSFGGEGQPQHF. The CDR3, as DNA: TGTGCCAGCAGCTTTGGGGGGGAGGGTCAGCCCCAGCATTTT.

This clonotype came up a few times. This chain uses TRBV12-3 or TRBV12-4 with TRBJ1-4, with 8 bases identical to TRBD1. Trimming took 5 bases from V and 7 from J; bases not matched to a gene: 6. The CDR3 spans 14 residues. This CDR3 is CASSRTGIREKLFF. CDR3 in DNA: TGTGCCAGCAGTCGGACAGGGATCCGTGAAAAACTGTTTTTT.

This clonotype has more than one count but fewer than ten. This chain's CDR3 is CASSPGGLALQPQHF. The CDR3 bases are TGTGCCAGCTCACCCGGGGGGCTGGCATTGCAGCCCCAGCATTTT. The genes are TRBV18 and TRBJ1-5, with D maybe TRBD1 (6 bases). CDR1 KGHSH and CDR2 LQKENI come from the germline V gene. There are 15 residues in the CDR3. V lost 3 bases and J lost 7, with 16 bases in between.